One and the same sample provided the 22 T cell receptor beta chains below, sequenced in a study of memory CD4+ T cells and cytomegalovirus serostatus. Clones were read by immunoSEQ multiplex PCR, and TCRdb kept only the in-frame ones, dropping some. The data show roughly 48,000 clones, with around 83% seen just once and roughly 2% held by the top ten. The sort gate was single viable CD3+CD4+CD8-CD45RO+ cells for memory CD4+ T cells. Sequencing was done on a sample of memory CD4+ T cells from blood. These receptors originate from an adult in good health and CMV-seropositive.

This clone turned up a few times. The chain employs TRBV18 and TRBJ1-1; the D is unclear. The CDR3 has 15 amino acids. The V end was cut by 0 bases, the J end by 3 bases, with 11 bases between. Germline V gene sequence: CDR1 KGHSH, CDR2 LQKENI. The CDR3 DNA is TGTGCCAGCTCACCACCGAATAAGAGAGACACTGAAGCTTTCTTT. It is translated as CASSPPNKRDTEAFF.

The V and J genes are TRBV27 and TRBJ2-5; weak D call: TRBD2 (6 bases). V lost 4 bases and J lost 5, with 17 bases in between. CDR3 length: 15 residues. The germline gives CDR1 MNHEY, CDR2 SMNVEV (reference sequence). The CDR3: CASSSRGLAGETQYF. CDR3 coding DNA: TGTGCCAGCAGTTCTCGGGGACTCGCGGGTGAGACCCAGTACTTC.

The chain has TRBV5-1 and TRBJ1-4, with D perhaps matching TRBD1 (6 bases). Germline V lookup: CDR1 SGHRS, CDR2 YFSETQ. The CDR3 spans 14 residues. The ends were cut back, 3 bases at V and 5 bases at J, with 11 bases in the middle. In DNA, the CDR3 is TGCGCCAGCAGCTCCGACAGGATGAATGAAAAACTGTTTTTT. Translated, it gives CASSSDRMNEKLFF. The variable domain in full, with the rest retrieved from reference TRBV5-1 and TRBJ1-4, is KAGVTQTPRYLIKTRGQQVTLSCSPISGHRSVSWYQQTPGQGLQFLFEYFSETQRNKGNFPGRFSGRQFSNSRSEMNVSTLELGDSALYLCASSSDRMNEKLFFGSGTQLSVL.

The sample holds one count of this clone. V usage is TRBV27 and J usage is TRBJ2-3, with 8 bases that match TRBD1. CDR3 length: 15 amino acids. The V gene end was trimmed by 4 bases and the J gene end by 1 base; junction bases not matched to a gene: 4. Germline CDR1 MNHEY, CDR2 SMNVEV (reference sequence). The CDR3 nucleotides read TGTGCCAGCAGTTCGCCGGGACAGGGCACAGATACGCAGTATTTT. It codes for CASSSPGQGTDTQYF.

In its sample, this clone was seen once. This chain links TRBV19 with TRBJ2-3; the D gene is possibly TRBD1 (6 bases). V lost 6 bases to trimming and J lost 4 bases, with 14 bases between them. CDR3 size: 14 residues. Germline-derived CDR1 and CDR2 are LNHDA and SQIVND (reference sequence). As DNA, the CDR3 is TGTGCCAGTAGGGTGGGCAGGGGCGCAGATACGCAGTATTTT. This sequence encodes CASRVGRGADTQYF.

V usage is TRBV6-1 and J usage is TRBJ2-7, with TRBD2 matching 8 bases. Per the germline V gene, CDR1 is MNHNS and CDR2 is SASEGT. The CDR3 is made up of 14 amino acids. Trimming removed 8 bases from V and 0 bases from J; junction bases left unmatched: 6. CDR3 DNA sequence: TGTGCCAGCCGGAGCGGGGGAAGCTCCTACGAGCAGTACTTC. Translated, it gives CASRSGGSSYEQYF.

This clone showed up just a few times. The CDR3 DNA sequence: TGCAGCGTTGTACAGGGTGGGACCTACGAGCAGTACTTC. As protein: CSVVQGGTYEQYF. The chain joins TRBV29-1 to TRBJ2-7; D might be TRBD1 (6 bases). Trimming stripped 4 bases from V and 2 bases from J, with 12 bases between. The CDR3 sequence is 13 residues long. CDR1 and CDR2 (germline): SQVTM, ANQGSEA.

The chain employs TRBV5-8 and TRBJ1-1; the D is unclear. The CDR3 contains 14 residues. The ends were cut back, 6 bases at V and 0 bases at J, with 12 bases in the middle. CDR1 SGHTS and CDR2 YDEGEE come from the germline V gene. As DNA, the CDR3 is TGTGCCAGCACCCCTAGGCGGGTGAACACTGAAGCTTTCTTT. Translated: CASTPRRVNTEAFF. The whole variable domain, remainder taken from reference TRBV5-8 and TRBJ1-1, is EAGVTQSPTHLIKTRGQQATLRCSPISGHTSVYWYQQALGLGLQFLLWYDEGEERNRGNFPPRFSGRQFPNYSSELNVNALELEDSALYLCASTPRRVNTEAFFGQGTRLTVV.

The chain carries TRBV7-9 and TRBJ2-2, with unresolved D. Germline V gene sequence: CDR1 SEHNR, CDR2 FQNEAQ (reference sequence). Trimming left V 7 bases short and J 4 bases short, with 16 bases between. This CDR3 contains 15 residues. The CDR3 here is CASNSGGWVTGELFF. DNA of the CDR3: TGTGCCAGCAACTCGGGTGGATGGGTCACCGGGGAGCTGTTTTTT.

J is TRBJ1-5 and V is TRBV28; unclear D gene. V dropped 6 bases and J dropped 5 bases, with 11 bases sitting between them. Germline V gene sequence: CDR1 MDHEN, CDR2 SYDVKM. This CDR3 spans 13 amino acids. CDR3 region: CASSSELDQPQHF. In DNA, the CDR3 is TGTGCCAGCAGCTCCGAACTGGATCAGCCCCAGCATTTT.

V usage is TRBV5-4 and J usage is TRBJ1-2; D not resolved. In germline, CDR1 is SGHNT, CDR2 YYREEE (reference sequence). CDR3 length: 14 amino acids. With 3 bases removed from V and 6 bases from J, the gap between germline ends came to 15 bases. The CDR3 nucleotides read TGTGCCAGCAGCTCGACATTTAGAAGGGATGGCTACACCTTC. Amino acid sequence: CASSSTFRRDGYTF.

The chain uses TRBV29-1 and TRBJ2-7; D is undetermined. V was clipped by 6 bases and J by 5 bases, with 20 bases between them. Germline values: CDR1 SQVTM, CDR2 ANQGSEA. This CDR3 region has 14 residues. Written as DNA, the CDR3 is TGCAGCGTCGACAAGCTAGTAGGTAGTCACGAGCAGTACTTC. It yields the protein CSVDKLVGSHEQYF.

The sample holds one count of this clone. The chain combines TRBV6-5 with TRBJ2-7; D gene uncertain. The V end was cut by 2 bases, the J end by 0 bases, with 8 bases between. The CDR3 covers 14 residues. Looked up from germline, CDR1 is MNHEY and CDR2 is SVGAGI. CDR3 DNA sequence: TGTGCCAGCAGTTACACCGACACCTCCTACGAGCAGTACTTC. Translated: CASSYTDTSYEQYF.

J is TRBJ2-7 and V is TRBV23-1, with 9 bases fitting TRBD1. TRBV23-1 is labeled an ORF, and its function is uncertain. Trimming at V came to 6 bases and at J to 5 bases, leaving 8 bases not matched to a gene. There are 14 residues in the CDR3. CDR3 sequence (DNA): TGCGCCAGCAGGGAGGACAGGGGCCTTAACGAGCAGTACTTC. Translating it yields CASREDRGLNEQYF.

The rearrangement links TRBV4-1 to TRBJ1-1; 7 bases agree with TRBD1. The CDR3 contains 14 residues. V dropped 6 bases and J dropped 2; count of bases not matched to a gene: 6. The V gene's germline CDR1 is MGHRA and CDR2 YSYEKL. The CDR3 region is CASREQGPNTEAFF. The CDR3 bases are TGCGCCAGCAGGGAACAGGGGCCCAACACTGAAGCTTTCTTT.

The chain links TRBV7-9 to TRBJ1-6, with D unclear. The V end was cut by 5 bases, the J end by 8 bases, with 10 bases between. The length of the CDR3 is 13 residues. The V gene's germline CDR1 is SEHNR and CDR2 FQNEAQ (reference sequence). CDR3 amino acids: CASSPGRDSPLHF. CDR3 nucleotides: TGTGCCAGCAGCCCCGGACGGGATTCACCCCTCCACTTT.

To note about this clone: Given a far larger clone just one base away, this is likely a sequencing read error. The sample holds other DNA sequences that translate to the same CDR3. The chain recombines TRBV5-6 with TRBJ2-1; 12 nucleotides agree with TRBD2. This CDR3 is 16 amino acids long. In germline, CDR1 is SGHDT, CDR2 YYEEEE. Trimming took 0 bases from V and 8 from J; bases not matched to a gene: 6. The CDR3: CASSLGLAGDLDEQFF. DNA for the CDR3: TGTGCCAGCAGCTTGGGACTAGCGGGGGATTTGGATGAGCAGTTCTTC.

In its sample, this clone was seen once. CDR3 region: CASSDFGQGASNQPQHF. CDR3 in DNA: TGTGCCAGCAGTGACTTCGGCCAGGGGGCCAGCAATCAGCCCCAGCATTTT. The chain uses TRBV2 and TRBJ1-5, with 8 bases lining up with TRBD1. Germline V gene lookup returns CDR1 SNHLY and CDR2 FYNNEI. The CDR3 sequence is 17 residues long. V trimming: 3 bases; J trimming: 1 base; junction bases outside the gene matches: 8.

The CDR3 reads CASSRRGPSGYLAEGYEQYF. CDR3 DNA sequence: TGCGCCAGCAGCCGACGGGGGCCTAGCGGGTACCTGGCGGAAGGCTACGAGCAGTACTTC. This chain connects TRBV4-1 to TRBJ2-7; 8 bases are a match to TRBD2. This CDR3 has 20 amino acids. Germline V gene sequence: CDR1 MGHRA, CDR2 YSYEKL. V gave up 4 bases and J gave up 3 bases; unmatched junction bases: 23.

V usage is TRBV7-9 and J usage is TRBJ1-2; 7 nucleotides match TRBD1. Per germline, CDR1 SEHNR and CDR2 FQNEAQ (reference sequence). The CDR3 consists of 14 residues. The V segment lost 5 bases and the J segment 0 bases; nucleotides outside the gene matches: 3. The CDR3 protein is CASSPTGTNYGYTF. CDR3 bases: TGTGCCAGCAGCCCGACAGGGACTAACTATGGCTACACCTTC.

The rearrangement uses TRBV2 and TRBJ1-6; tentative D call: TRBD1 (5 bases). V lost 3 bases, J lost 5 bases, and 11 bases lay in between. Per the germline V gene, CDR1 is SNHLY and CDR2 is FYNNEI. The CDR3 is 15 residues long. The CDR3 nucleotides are TGTGCCAGCAGTGAGTCCCCGGGACATAATTCACCCCTCCACTTT. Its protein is CASSESPGHNSPLHF.

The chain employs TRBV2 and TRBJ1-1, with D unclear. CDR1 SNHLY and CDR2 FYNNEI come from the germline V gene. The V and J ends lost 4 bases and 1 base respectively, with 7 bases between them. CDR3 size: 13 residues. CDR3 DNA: TGTGCCAGCAGTGGTTACCAGAACACTGAAGCTTTCTTT. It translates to CASSGYQNTEAFF.